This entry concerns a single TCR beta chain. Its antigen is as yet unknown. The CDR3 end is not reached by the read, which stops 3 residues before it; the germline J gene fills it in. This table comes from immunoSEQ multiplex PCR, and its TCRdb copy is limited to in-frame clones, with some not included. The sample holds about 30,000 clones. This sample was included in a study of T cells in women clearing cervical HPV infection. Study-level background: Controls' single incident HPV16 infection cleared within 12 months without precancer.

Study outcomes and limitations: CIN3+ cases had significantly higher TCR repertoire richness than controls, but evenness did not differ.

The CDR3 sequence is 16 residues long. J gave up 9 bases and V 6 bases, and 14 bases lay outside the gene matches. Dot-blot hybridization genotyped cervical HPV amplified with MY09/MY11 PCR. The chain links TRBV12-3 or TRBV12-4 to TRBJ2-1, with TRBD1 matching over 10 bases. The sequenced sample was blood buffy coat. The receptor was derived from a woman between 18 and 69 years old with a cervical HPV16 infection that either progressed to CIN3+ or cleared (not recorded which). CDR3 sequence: CASSLRTGTGASEQFF. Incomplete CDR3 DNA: TGTGCCAGCAGCCTACGGACCGGGACAGGGGCCAGTGAG.